The TCR beta chain described here comes from a study of beta chain features in type 1 diabetes. Study-wide results and limits: The question left open here concerned HLA type influencing TCRB rearrangement.

The CDR3 is 16 residues long. Germline CDR1 reads LGHNA; CDR2 reads YNFKEQ. J gave up 7 bases and V 3 bases, and 10 bases lay outside the gene matches. The isolated RNA, all of it, was reverse transcribed, so expressed TCRB transcripts were what got sequenced. About 3.5 million reads per sample on average were obtained from naive, central memory and regulatory T cell samples. Clones were read by immunoSEQ multiplex PCR, and TCRdb kept only the in-frame ones, dropping some. The sample yields some 330,000 clones, around 10% seen once. As to this clone: Antigen unknown.

Stem cell-like memory, regulatory, central memory and naive CD4+ cells were sorted via CD45RO/CCR7/CD25/CD127/CD95/CD27. The origin of this receptor is a woman aged 25 to 39 in good health. The V call is TRBV4-2, the J call TRBJ1-4; 8 bases fit TRBD1. The sequencing input was naive CD4+ T cells from blood. The chain's CDR3 is CASSHAPGQASEKLFF. Here the CDR3 DNA reads TGTGCCAGCAGCCATGCCCCGGGACAGGCCAGTGAAAAACTGTTTTTT.